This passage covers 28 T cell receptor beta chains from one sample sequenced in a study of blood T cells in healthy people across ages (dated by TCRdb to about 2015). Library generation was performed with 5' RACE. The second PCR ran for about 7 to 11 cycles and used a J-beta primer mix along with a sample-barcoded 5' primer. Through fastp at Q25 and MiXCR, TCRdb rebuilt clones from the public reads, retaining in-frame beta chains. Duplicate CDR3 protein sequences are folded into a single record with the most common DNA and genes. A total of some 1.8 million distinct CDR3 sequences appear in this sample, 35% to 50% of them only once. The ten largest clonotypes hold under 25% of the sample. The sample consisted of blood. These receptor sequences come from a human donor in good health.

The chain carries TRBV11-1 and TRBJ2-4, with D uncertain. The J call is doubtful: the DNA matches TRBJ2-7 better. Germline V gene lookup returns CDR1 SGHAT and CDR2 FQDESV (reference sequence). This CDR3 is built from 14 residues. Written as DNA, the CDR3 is TGTGCCAGCACCTACGATGGGGATACCTACGAGCAGTACTTC. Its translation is CASTYDGDTYEQYF.

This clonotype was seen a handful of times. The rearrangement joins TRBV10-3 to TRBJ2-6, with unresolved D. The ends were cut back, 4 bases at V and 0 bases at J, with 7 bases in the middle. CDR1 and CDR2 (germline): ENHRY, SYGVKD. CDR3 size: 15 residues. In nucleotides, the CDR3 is TGTGCCATCAGTGGGGGTTCCTCTGGGGCCAACGTCCTGACTTTC. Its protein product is CAISGGSSGANVLTF.

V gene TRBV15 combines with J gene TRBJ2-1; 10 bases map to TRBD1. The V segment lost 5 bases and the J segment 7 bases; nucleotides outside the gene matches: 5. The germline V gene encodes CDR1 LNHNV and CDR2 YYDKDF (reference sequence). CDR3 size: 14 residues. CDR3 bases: TGTGCCACCAGCCCCTGGGACAGGGGTAATGAGCAGTTCTTC. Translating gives CATSPWDRGNEQFF.

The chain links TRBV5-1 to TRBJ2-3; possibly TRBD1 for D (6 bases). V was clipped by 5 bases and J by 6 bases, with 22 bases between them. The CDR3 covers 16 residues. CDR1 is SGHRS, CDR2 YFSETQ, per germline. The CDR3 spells CASSSGQTDWVDTQYF. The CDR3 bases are TGCGCCAGCAGTTCCGGACAGACCGACTGGGTGGATACGCAGTATTTT.

CDR3 sequence (DNA): TGTGCCAGCAGGAACCCCTGGAATGAGCAGTTCTTC. It yields the protein CASRNPWNEQFF. V usage is TRBV12-3 or TRBV12-4 and J usage is TRBJ2-1; unclear D gene. The CDR3 length is 12 residues. V lost 6 bases, J lost 7 bases, and 10 bases lay in between.

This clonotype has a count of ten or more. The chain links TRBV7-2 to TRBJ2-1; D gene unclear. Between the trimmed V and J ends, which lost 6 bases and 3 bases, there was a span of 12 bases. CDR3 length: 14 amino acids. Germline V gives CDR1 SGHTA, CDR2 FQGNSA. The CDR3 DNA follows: TGTGCCAGCAGTTTGGTATCGAGCTACAATGAGCAGTTCTTC. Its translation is CASSLVSSYNEQFF.

CDR3 sequence: CASSIRGRTGELFF. CDR3 DNA: TGTGCCAGCAGCATAAGGGGGCGCACCGGGGAGCTGTTTTTT. The V gene is TRBV7-2, the J gene TRBJ2-2, with 7 nucleotides matching TRBD1. Trimming removed 5 bases from V and 4 bases from J; junction bases left unmatched: 4. Germline V CDR1 and CDR2: SGHTA, FQGNSA. The CDR3 length is 14 residues.

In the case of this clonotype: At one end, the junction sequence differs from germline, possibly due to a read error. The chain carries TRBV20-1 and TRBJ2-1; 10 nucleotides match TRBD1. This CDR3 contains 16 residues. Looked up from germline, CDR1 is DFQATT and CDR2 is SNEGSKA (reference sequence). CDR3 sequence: CSARKLKGTGDNKQFF. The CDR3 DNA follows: TGCAGTGCTAGAAAGCTAAAGGGGACAGGGGACAATAAGCAGTTCTTC.

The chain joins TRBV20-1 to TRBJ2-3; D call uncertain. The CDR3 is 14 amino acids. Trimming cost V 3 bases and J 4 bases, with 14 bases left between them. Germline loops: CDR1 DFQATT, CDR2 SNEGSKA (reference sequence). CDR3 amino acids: CSARKTIYADTQYF. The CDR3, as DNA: TGCAGTGCTAGGAAAACCATCTACGCAGATACGCAGTATTTT.

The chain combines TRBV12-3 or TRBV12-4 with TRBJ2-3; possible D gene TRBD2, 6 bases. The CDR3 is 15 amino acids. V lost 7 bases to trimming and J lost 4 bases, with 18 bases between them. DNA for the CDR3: TGTGCCAGCAAGATATCCCGGGACTTCGCAGATACGCAGTATTTT. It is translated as CASKISRDFADTQYF.

CDR3 loop: CASSLGGSLNNSPLHF. The CDR3 DNA reads TGTGCCAGCAGCTTAGGGGGGTCCCTTAATAATTCACCCCTCCACTTT. The chain recombines TRBV7-2 with TRBJ1-6; tentatively, D is TRBD1 (5 bases). The germline V and J ends were trimmed by 1 base and 5 bases, with 12 bases remaining between them. Per the germline V gene, CDR1 is SGHTA and CDR2 is FQGNSA. The CDR3 loop spans 16 amino acids. The full variable domain, completed using reference TRBV7-2 and TRBJ1-6, is GAGVSQSPSNKVTEKGKDVELRCDPISGHTALYWYRQSLGQGLEFLIYFQGNSAPDKSGLPSDRFSAERTGGSVSTLTIQRTQQEDSAVYLCASSLGGSLNNSPLHFGNGTRLTVT.

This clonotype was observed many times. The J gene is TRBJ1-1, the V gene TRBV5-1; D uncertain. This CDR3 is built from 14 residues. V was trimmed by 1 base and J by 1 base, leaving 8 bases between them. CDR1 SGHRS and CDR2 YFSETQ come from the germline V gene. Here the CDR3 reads CASSLTQRNTEAFF. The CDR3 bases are TGCGCCAGCAGCTTGACTCAGAGGAACACTGAAGCTTTCTTT.

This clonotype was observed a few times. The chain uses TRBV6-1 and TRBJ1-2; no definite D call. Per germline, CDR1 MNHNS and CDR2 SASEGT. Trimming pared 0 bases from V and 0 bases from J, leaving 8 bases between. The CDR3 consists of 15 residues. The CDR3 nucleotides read TGTGCCAGCAGTGAAGCGTGGAGCCCTAACTATGGCTACACCTTC. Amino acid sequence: CASSEAWSPNYGYTF.

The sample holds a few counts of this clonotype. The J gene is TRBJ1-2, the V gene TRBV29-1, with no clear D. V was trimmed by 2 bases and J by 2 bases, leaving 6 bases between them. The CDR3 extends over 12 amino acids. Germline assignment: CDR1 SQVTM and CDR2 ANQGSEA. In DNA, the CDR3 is TGCAGCGTTGAATCAAGAAACTATGGCTACACCTTC. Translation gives CSVESRNYGYTF.

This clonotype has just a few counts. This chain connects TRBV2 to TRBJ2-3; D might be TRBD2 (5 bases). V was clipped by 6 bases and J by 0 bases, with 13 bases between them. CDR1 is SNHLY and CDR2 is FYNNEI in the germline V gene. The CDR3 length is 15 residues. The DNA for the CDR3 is TGTGCCAGCAGAATAGCGCCAACTAGCACAGATACGCAGTATTTT. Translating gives CASRIAPTSTDTQYF.

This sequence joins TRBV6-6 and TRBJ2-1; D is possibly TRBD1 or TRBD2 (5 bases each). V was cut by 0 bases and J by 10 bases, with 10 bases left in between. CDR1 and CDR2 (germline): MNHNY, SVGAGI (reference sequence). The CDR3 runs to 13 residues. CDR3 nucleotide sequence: TGTGCCAGCAGTTACTCGGGGGTCGAAGAGCAGTTCTTC. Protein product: CASSYSGVEEQFF.

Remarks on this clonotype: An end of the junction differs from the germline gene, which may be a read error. CDR3 in DNA: TGTGCCACCAAAGCAGGCGACTATGGCCACACCTTC. Translating gives CATKAGDYGHTF. The gene calls are TRBV24-1 and TRBJ1-2, with no clear D. Looked up from germline, CDR1 is KGHDR and CDR2 is SFDVKD. The CDR3 spans 12 residues.

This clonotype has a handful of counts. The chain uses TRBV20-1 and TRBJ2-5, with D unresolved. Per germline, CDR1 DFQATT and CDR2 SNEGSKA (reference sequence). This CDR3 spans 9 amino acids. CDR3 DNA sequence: TGCAGGGCAAGAGAGACCCAGTACTTC. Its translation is CRARETQYF.

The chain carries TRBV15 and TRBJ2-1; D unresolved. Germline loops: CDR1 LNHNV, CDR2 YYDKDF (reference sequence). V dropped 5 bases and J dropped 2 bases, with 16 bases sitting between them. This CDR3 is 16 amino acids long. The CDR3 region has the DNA TGTGCCACCAGCCGTGGTAGCTTCGCCACCTACAATGAGCAGTTCTTC. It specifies CATSRGSFATYNEQFF.

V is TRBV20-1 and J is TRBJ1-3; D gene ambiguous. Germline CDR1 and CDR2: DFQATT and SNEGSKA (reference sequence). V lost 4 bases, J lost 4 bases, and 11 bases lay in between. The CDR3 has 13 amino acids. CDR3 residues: CSATRGIGNTIYF. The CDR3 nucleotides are TGCAGTGCTACACGTGGGATAGGAAACACCATATATTTT.

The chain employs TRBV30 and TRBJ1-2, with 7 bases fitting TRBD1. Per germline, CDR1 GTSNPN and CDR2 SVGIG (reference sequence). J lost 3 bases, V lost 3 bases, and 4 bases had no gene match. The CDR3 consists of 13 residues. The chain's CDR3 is CAWRTGKYYGYTF. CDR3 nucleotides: TGTGCCTGGAGGACAGGGAAGTACTATGGCTACACCTTC. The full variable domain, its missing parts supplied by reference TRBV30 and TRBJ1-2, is SQTIHQWPATLVQPVGSPLSLECTVEGTSNPNLYWYRQAAGRGLQLLFYSVGIGQISSEVPQNLSASRPQDRQFILSSKKLLLSDSGFYLCAWRTGKYYGYTFGSGTRLTVV.

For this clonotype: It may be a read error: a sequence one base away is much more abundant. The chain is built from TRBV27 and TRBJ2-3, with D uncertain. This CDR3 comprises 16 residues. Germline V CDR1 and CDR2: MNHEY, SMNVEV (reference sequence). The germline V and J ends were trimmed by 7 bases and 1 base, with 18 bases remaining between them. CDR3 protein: CASTSPGNVGTDTQYF. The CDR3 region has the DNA TGTGCCAGCACGAGCCCTGGGAATGTGGGCACAGATACGCAGTATTTT.

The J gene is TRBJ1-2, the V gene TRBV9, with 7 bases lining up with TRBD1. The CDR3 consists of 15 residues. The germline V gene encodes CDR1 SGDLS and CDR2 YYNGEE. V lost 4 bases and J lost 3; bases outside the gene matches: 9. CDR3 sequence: CASSHETGLDYGYTF. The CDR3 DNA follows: TGTGCCAGCAGCCACGAGACAGGGTTGGACTATGGCTACACCTTC.

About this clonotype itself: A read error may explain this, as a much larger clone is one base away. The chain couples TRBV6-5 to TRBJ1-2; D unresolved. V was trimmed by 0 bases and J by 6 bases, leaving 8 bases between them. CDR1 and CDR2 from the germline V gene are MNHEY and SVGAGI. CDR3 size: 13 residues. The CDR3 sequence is CASSYSGSDGYTF. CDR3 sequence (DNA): TGTGCCAGCAGTTACTCAGGGAGCGATGGCTACACCTTC.

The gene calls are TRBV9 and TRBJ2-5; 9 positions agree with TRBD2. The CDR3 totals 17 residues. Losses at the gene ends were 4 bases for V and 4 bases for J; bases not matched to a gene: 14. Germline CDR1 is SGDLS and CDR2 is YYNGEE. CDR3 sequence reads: CASSPYSGGPLGETQYF. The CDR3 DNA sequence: TGTGCCAGCAGCCCGTACAGCGGGGGGCCACTGGGAGAGACCCAGTACTTC.

The DNA for the CDR3 is TGTGCCAGCAGCTCATGGGACAGGGCCAATCAGCCCCGGCATTTT. Residues: CASSSWDRANQPRHF. The rearrangement uses TRBV21-1 and TRBJ1-5; the D call in the table, TRBD1, was not verified against the DNA. TRBV21-1 is deemed a pseudogene. CDR3 length: 15 residues.

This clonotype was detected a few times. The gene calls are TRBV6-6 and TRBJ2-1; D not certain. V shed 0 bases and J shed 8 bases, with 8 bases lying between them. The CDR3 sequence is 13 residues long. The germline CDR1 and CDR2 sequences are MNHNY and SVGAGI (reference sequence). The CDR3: CASSYSVPHEQFF. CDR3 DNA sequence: TGTGCCAGCAGTTACTCAGTGCCACATGAGCAGTTCTTC.

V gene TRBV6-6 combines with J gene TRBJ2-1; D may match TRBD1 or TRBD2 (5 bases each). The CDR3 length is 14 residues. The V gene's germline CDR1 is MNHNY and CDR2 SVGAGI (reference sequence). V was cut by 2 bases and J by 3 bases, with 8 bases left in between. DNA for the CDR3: TGTGCCAGCAGTTACCGGGACGTCTACAATGAGCAGTTCTTC. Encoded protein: CASSYRDVYNEQFF.